This T cell receptor (beta chain) was sequenced in a study of patients and donors after allogeneic stem cell transplantation (dated by TCRdb to about 2020). This clonotype was counted a few times. Which antigen it targets is not known. No much larger clone exists at a distance of one base, and base qualities are not known. Library preparation employed RT-PCR. Sequencing instrument: NextSeq 550. TCRdb handled the public reads itself, with Q25 trimming in fastp and clone calling in MiXCR, and kept productive beta chains. Every CDR3 protein is listed once, alongside the most common genes and DNA of its rows. The sample data list about 960,000 distinct CDR3 sequences, and roughly 18% of these were observed just once. 5% to 7.5% of the sample is in the top ten clones. From its cysteine to its phenylalanine, the CDR3 spans 13 amino acids. The read is trimmed to its CDR3 DNA, 39 bases read in frame from base 1. CDR1 and CDR2 are drawn from the germline V gene: SGHTA, FQGTGA. V is clipped by 3 bases and J by 5 bases, and the sequence between their germline boundaries is 10 bases long.

Sequencing was performed on blood, either unsorted or a sorted T cell fraction (not recorded which). This sequence was found in a human donor who was either an allogeneic HSCT recipient or a stem cell or donor lymphocyte infusion donor (not recorded which). It is not recorded whose cells these are; they may come from a transplant donor. The chain links TRBV7-3 with TRBJ2-5, and possibly TRBD2, on 6 matching bases. The DNA sequence follows: TGTGCCAGCAGCTTTTTCCGGGAGGAGACCCAGTACTTC. This is translated as CASSFFREETQYF.